The rows below give T cell receptor beta chains drawn from one sample of a study of T cells in Graves' hyperthyroidism and ophthalmopathy. A single record per CDR3 protein comes from TCRdb applying MiXCR to the multiplex PCR reads. The data contain nearly 250,000 distinct CDR3 sequences, about 25% of them singletons. Sequencing was done on a sample of blood. Source of these receptors: a woman in her thirties or forties with Graves' ophthalmopathy. The CDR3 runs from the conserved cysteine through the conserved F or W. Fields, in order: D gene, V gene, clone size, J gene, CDR3 protein, CDR3 DNA. The D gene is left open where the match is weak. Clone size is given for some rows only: seen once, a few or many times, or a class if the clone is expanded.

-	TRBV11-2	many	TRBJ2-7	CASSFPGTWEQYF	TGTGCCAGCAGCTTCCCCGGGACCTGGGAGCAGTACTTC
-	TRBV20-1	many	TRBJ2-2	CSAQRAVNTGELFF	TGCAGTGCCCAGAGGGCGGTGAACACCGGGGAGCTGTTTTTT
-	TRBV28	many	TRBJ2-5	CASSPPQGEETQYF	TGTGCCAGCAGTCCCCCTCAAGGGGAGGAGACCCAGTACTTC
TRBD1	TRBV24-1	-	TRBJ2-5	CATSDSRQGKETQYF	TGTGCCACCAGTGATTCCCGACAGGGGAAGGAGACCCAGTACTTC
-	TRBV4-2	-	TRBJ1-1	CASSPTGSYMNTEAFF	TGTGCCAGCAGCCCGACAGGAAGTTACATGAACACTGAAGCTTTCTTT
-	TRBV28	few	TRBJ1-3	CASLEVTSGNTIYF	TGTGCCAGCCTCGAGGTAACCTCTGGAAACACCATATATTTT
-	TRBV5-1	-	TRBJ1-5	CASRTDSNQPQHF	TGCGCCAGCAGAACGGATAGCAATCAGCCCCAGCATTTT
-	TRBV5-4	-	TRBJ1-2	CASSPGEANYGYTF	TGTGCCAGCAGCCCGGGGGAGGCTAACTATGGCTACACCTTC
-	TRBV5-1	many	TRBJ2-2	CASSSTSSGELFF	TGCGCCAGCAGCTCAACATCTTCCGGGGAGCTGTTTTTT
TRBD1	TRBV4-1	many	TRBJ1-2	CASSHAGGELSGYTF	TGCGCCAGCAGCCATGCAGGGGGCGAACTTTCTGGCTACACCTTC
TRBD2	TRBV2	many	TRBJ2-7	CASSMGTSPTYEQYF	TGTGCCAGCAGTATGGGGACTAGTCCCACCTACGAGCAGTACTTC
-	TRBV24-1	many	TRBJ1-1	CATSDSSVAFF	TGTGCCACCAGTGATTCCAGCGTGGCTTTCTTT
TRBD1	TRBV18	many	TRBJ1-1	CASSRDRLSEAFF	TGTGCCAGCTCACGGGACAGATTATCTGAAGCTTTCTTT
TRBD2	TRBV5-1	many	TRBJ2-2	CASSHRGLYRTGELFF	TGCGCCAGCAGCCATAGGGGACTATACAGGACCGGGGAGCTGTTTTTT
-	TRBV3-1	-	TRBJ2-5	CASSQEAATQETQYF	TGTGCCAGCAGCCAAGAGGCCGCGACTCAAGAGACCCAGTACTTC
-	TRBV4-1	-	TRBJ2-7	CASSPLIRGETYEQYF	TGCGCCAGCAGCCCGCTCATCAGGGGCGAAACCTACGAGCAGTACTTC
TRBD1	TRBV5-1	many	TRBJ2-1	CASSLVSGQGYNEQFF	TGCGCCAGCAGCTTGGTGTCGGGACAGGGCTACAATGAGCAGTTCTTC
-	TRBV19	-	TRBJ2-7	CASSIDRGDRTYEQYF	TGTGCCAGTAGTATAGATCGCGGGGACAGAACCTACGAGCAGTACTTC
-	TRBV6-2/TRBV6-3	-	TRBJ1-5	CASSYSPWGGNQPQHF	TGTGCCAGCAGTTACTCCCCGTGGGGAGGCAATCAGCCCCAGCATTTT
-	TRBV5-1	many	TRBJ2-2	CASSIGYFANTGELFF	TGCGCCAGCAGCATAGGGTACTTCGCGAACACCGGGGAGCTGTTTTTT
-	TRBV12-3/TRBV12-4	many	TRBJ2-5	CASTLAGGETQYF	TGTGCCAGCACTTTAGCTGGAGGTGAGACCCAGTACTTC
-	TRBV30	few	TRBJ1-1	CAWRDGENTEAFF	TGTGCCTGGAGAGACGGAGAGAACACTGAAGCTTTCTTT
-	TRBV29-1	few	TRBJ1-2	CSVPTEGVPPYGYTF	TGCAGCGTCCCTACCGAGGGGGTGCCCCCTTATGGCTACACCTTC
TRBD1	TRBV27	many	TRBJ2-7	CASSYKSGPGGNYEQYF	TGTGCCAGCAGTTATAAAAGCGGCCCAGGGGGCAACTACGAGCAGTACTTC
-	TRBV27	-	TRBJ1-1	CASSLMGGGTEAFF	TGTGCCAGCAGTTTAATGGGGGGAGGCACTGAAGCTTTCTTT
TRBD1	TRBV12-3/TRBV12-4	once	TRBJ1-5	CASSWNRGHQPQHF	TGTGCCAGCAGTTGGAACAGGGGGCATCAGCCCCAGCATTTT
-	TRBV6-2/TRBV6-3	-	TRBJ1-2	CASSRSRAGAHGYTF	TGTGCCAGCAGCCGTTCGCGGGCGGGGGCGCACGGCTACACCTTC
-	TRBV28	medium-sized	TRBJ1-5	CASSRLPDTSGNQPQHF	TGTGCCAGCAGCCGCCTCCCTGACACGTCCGGCAATCAGCCCCAGCATTTT
-	TRBV6-1	-	TRBJ2-7	CASSAAPWTEYEQYF	TGTGCCAGCAGTGCGGCCCCGTGGACGGAATACGAGCAGTACTTC
-	TRBV7-8	many	TRBJ2-5	CASSLQGEGQETQYF	TGTGCCAGCAGCTTACAGGGGGAGGGCCAAGAGACCCAGTACTTC
TRBD2	TRBV11-2	many	TRBJ2-2	CASSLESSGGTGELFF	TGTGCCAGCAGCTTGGAGTCCAGCGGGGGCACCGGGGAGCTGTTTTTT
-	TRBV9	many	TRBJ1-2	CASSPRGGGGNYGYTF	TGTGCCAGCAGCCCAAGGGGGGGGGGCGGAAACTATGGCTACACCTTC
-	TRBV12-3/TRBV12-4	many	TRBJ2-5	CASSSINEETQYF	TGTGCCAGCAGTTCTATCAACGAAGAGACCCAGTACTTC
TRBD1	TRBV13	many	TRBJ2-7	CASSAGTGWDEQYF	TGTGCCAGCAGCGCCGGGACAGGCTGGGACGAGCAGTACTTC
TRBD1	TRBV12-3/TRBV12-4	many	TRBJ1-5	CASSWGQSYSNQPQHF	TGTGCCAGCAGTTGGGGACAGAGTTATAGCAATCAGCCCCAGCATTTT
-	TRBV4-2	many	TRBJ2-7	CASSQLGEQYF	TGTGCCAGCAGCCAATTAGGCGAGCAGTACTTC
-	TRBV29-1	-	TRBJ2-7	CSVVVWGNEQYF	TGCAGCGTTGTGGTTTGGGGGAACGAGCAGTACTTC
-	TRBV12-3/TRBV12-4	-	TRBJ1-5	CATSWGPNQPQHF	TGTGCCACCTCATGGGGCCCCAATCAGCCCCAGCATTTT
-	TRBV6-5	many	TRBJ1-2	CASSYTAGSGYTF	TGTGCCAGCAGTTACACGGCAGGGAGCGGCTACACCTTC
-	TRBV24-1	many	TRBJ1-2	CATSDVSSYTF	TGTGCCACCAGTGATGTCAGCAGCTACACCTTC
-	TRBV12-3/TRBV12-4	many	TRBJ2-7	CASSLEWVPGEQYF	TGTGCCAGCAGTCTAGAATGGGTCCCCGGCGAGCAGTACTTC
TRBD1	TRBV5-5	-	TRBJ1-5	CASRDTGGIYQPQHF	TGTGCTAGCAGAGACACAGGGGGGATTTATCAGCCCCAGCATTTT
TRBD2	TRBV20-1	once	TRBJ2-7	CSAYNLRTSGGIYEQYF	TGCAGTGCTTATAACCTGAGGACTAGCGGGGGGATATACGAGCAGTACTTC
TRBD1	TRBV15	few	TRBJ2-7	CATRGQGYEQYF	TGTGCCACCCGGGGACAGGGGTACGAGCAGTACTTC
TRBD2	TRBV29-1	many	TRBJ2-7	CSVGLAGGKNEQYF	TGCAGCGTGGGACTAGCGGGAGGGAAGAACGAGCAGTACTTC
-	TRBV28	-	TRBJ1-1	CASSLGRGMGTEAFF	TGTGCCAGCAGTTTAGGACGGGGGATGGGCACTGAAGCTTTCTTT
TRBD1	TRBV6-5	many	TRBJ2-7	CASSSQGGPYEQYF	TGTGCCAGCAGTTCACAGGGGGGCCCCTACGAGCAGTACTTC
TRBD2	TRBV4-1	-	TRBJ2-7	CASSPIGLAGGPWEQYF	TGCGCCAGCAGCCCGATCGGACTAGCGGGAGGGCCGTGGGAGCAGTACTTC
-	TRBV6-2/TRBV6-3	once	TRBJ1-2	CASSYSFSGSQGAHGYTF	TGTGCCAGCAGTTACTCATTCTCTGGCTCCCAAGGGGCACATGGCTACACCTTC
-	TRBV6-5	many	TRBJ1-1	CASSYAVDEAFF	TGTGCCAGCAGTTACGCGGTCGACGAAGCTTTCTTT
-	TRBV28	many	TRBJ1-1	CASSTGGPFWAEAFF	TGTGCCAGCAGTACCGGGGGACCCTTTTGGGCTGAAGCTTTCTTT
-	TRBV11-1	many	TRBJ2-2	CASSLQGGSIAGELFF	TGTGCCAGCAGCCTCCAGGGGGGTTCAATAGCCGGGGAGCTGTTTTTT
-	TRBV30	many	TRBJ2-2	CAWSVDSVNTGELFF	TGTGCCTGGAGTGTAGATAGCGTAAACACCGGGGAGCTGTTTTTT
-	TRBV10-3	many	TRBJ2-2	CAISEAFTGELFF	TGTGCCATCAGTGAGGCGTTCACCGGGGAGCTGTTTTTT
-	TRBV12-3/TRBV12-4	many	TRBJ1-1	CASSLKGTEAFF	TGTGCCAGCAGTTTAAAGGGAACTGAAGCTTTCTTT
TRBD1	TRBV7-3	many	TRBJ1-5	CASSPRRPGQVNQPQHF	TGTGCCAGCAGCCCCCGTAGACCGGGACAGGTCAATCAGCCCCAGCATTTT
-	TRBV2	-	TRBJ1-3	CASRRGVSQAGNTIYF	TGTGCCAGCAGACGGGGGGTCTCTCAGGCTGGAAACACCATATATTTT
-	TRBV6-5	many	TRBJ1-1	CASSLRDTRTGTEAFF	TGTGCCAGCAGTTTACGGGACACTCGAACGGGGACTGAAGCTTTCTTT
-	TRBV7-9	many	TRBJ2-7	CASSPSRTVSYEQYF	TGTGCCAGCAGCCCATCCAGGACAGTCTCCTACGAGCAGTACTTC